Listed below are T cell receptor beta chains from one sample, sequenced in a study of T-cell reconstitution after alpha-beta-depleted transplantation in children. TCRdb called the PCR reads again in MiXCR, with one record for every CDR3 protein. The sample yields roughly 670,000 distinct CDR3 sequences, over 10% seen once. The source was PBMCs, collected before TCRalphabeta/CD19-depleted stem cell transplant. The receptors were gathered from a girl aged 2-10 years with congenital amegakaryocytic thrombocytopenia, due to receive a stem cell transplant. CDR3s include the opening cysteine and the closing phenylalanine or tryptophan. A D gene is named only where the DNA matches it firmly. Not all rows give a size; the values are once, few, many and, for expanded clones, a class.

v_call: TRBV20-1; j_call: TRBJ2-7; clone_size: many; d_call: TRBD1; cdr3_aa: CSATRGRAYEQYF; cdr3_nt: TGCAGTGCTACCAGGGGGCGGGCCTACGAGCAGTACTTC
v_call: TRBV20-1; j_call: TRBJ2-4; clone_size: -; d_call: -; cdr3_aa: CSARDRGIAKNIQYF; cdr3_nt: TGCAGTGCTAGAGATAGGGGGATAGCCAAAAACATTCAGTACTTC
v_call: TRBV20-1; j_call: TRBJ2-1; clone_size: many; d_call: -; cdr3_aa: CSARPKLVVGPQIYNEQFF; cdr3_nt: TGCAGTGCTAGGCCCAAGTTGGTTGTGGGCCCCCAAATTTACAATGAGCAGTTCTTC
v_call: TRBV14; j_call: TRBJ2-1; clone_size: many; d_call: -; cdr3_aa: CASSQIPLQEFF; cdr3_nt: TGTGCCAGCAGCCAAATCCCTTTACAGGAGTTCTTC
v_call: TRBV12-3/TRBV12-4; j_call: TRBJ2-1; clone_size: many; d_call: -; cdr3_aa: CASSSNRGIYDEQFF; cdr3_nt: TGTGCCAGCAGTTCCAACCGCGGGATATACGATGAGCAGTTCTTC
v_call: TRBV9; j_call: TRBJ2-5; clone_size: few; d_call: TRBD2; cdr3_aa: CASSVAALAGEETQYF; cdr3_nt: TGTGCCAGCAGCGTAGCAGCACTAGCGGGGGAAGAGACCCAGTACTTC
v_call: TRBV12-3/TRBV12-4; j_call: TRBJ1-1; clone_size: many; d_call: TRBD1; cdr3_aa: CASTSTGGITEAFF; cdr3_nt: TGTGCCAGCACCTCGACAGGGGGGATCACTGAAGCTTTCTTT
v_call: TRBV27; j_call: TRBJ2-1; clone_size: -; d_call: -; cdr3_aa: CASSSGAVAYNEQFF; cdr3_nt: TGTGCCAGCAGTTCCGGGGCTGTAGCCTACAATGAGCAGTTCTTC
v_call: TRBV29-1; j_call: TRBJ2-7; clone_size: many; d_call: TRBD2; cdr3_aa: CSVTSGGPYEQYF; cdr3_nt: TGCAGCGTCACCTCGGGAGGCCCCTACGAGCAGTACTTC
v_call: TRBV5-1; j_call: TRBJ2-1; clone_size: few; d_call: TRBD1; cdr3_aa: CASSQGTGVLNEQFF; cdr3_nt: TGCGCCAGCAGCCAGGGGACAGGGGTGTTGAATGAGCAGTTCTTC